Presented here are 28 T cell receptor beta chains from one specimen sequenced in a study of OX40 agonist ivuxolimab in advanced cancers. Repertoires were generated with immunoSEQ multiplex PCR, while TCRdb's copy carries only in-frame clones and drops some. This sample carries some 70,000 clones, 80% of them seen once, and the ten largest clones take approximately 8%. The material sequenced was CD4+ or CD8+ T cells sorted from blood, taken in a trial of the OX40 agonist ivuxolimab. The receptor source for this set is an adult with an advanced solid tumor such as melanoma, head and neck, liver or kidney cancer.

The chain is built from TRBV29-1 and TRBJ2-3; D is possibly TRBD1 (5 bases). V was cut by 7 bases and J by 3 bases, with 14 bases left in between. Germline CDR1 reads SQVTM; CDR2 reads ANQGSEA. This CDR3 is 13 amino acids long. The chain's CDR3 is CSGDQGGTDTQYF. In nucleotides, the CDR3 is TGCAGCGGTGATCAGGGTGGAACAGATACGCAGTATTTT.

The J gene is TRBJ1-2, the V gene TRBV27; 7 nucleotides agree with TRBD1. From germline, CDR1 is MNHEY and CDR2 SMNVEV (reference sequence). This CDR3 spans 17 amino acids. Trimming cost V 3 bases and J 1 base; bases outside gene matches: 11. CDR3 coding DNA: TGTGCCAGCAGTTTCGGTACAGGGGCAGGAATTAACTATGGCTACACCTTC. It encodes CASSFGTGAGINYGYTF.

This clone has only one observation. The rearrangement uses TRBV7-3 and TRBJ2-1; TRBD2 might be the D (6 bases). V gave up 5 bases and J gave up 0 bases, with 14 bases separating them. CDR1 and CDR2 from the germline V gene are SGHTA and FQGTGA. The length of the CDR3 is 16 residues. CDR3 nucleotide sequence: TGTGCCAGCAGCCCACTGGACGGGAGCTCCTACAATGAGCAGTTCTTC. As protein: CASSPLDGSSYNEQFF.

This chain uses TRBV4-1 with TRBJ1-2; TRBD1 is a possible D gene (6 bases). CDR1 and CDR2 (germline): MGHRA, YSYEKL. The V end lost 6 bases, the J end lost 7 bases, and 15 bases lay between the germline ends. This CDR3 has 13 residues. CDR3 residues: CASREQGTGGYTF. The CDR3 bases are TGCGCCAGCAGAGAACAGGGAACGGGTGGCTACACCTTC.

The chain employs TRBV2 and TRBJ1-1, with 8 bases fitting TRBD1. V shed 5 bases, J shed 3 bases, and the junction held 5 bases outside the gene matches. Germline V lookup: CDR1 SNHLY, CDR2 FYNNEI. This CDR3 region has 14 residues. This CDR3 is CASSIQGVDTEAFF. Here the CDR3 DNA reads TGTGCCAGCAGTATACAGGGGGTGGACACTGAAGCTTTCTTT.

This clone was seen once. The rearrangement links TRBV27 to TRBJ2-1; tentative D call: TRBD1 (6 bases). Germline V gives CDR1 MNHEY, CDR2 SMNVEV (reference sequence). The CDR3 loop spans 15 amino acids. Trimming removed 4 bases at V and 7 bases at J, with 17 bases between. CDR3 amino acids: CASSSYLTTGNEQFF. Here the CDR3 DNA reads TGTGCCAGCAGTTCCTACCTCACCACAGGGAATGAGCAGTTCTTC.

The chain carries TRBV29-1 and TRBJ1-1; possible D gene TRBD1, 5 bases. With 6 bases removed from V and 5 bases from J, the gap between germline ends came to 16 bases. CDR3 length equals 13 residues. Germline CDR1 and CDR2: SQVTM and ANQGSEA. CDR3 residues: CSVRTRGVTEAFF. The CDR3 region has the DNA TGCAGCGTGAGGACAAGGGGAGTAACTGAAGCTTTCTTT.

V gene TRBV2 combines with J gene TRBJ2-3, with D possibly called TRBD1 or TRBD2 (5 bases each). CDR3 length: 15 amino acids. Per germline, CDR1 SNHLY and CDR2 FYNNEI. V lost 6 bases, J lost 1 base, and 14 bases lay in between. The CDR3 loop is CASRLPGTGTDTQYF. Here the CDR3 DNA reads TGTGCCAGCAGGCTACCAGGGACGGGCACAGATACGCAGTATTTT. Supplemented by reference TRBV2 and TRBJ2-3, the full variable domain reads EPEVTQTPSHQVTQMGQEVILRCVPISNHLYFYWYRQILGQKVEFLVSFYNNEISEKSEIFDDQFSVERPDGSNFTLKIRSTKLEDSAMYFCASRLPGTGTDTQYFGPGTRLTVL.

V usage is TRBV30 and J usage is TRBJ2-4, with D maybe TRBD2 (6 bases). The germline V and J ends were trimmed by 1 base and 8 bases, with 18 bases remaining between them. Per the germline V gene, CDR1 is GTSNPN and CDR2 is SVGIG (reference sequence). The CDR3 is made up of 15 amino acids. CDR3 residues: CAWSALAKPKDIQYF. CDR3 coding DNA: TGTGCCTGGAGTGCGCTAGCGAAACCTAAAGACATTCAGTACTTC.

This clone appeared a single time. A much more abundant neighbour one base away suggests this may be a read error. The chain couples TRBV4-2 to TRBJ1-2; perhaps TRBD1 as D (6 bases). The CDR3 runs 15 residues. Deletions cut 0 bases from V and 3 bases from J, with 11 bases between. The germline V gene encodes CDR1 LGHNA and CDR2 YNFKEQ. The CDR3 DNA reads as TGTGCCAGCAGCCAAGAAAGGGGGAGCTACTATGGCTACACCTTC. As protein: CASSQERGSYYGYTF.

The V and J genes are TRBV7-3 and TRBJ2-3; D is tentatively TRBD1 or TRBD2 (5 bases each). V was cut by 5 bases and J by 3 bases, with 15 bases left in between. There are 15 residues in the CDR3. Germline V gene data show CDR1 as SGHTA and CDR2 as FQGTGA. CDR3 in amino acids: CASSPFGTETDTQYF. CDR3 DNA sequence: TGTGCCAGCAGCCCCTTCGGGACGGAGACAGATACGCAGTATTTT. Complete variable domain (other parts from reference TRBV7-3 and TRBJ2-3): GAGVSQTPSNKVTEKGKYVELRCDPISGHTALYWYRQSLGQGPEFLIYFQGTGAADDSGLPNDRFFAVRPEGSVSTLKIQRTERGDSAVYLCASSPFGTETDTQYFGPGTRLTVL.

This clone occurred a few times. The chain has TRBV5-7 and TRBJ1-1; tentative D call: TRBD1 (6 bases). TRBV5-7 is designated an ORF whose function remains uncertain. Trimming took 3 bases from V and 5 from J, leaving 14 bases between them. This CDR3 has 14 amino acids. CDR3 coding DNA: TGTGCCAGCAGCTCTGGACAGTTCGGGACTGAAGCTTTCTTT. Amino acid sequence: CASSSGQFGTEAFF.

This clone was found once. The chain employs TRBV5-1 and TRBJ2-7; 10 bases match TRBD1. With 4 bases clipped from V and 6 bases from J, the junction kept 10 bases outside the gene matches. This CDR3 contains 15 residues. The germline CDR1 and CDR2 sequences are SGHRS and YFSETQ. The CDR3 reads CASSQATGTGVEQYF. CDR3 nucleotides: TGCGCCAGCAGCCAAGCCACCGGGACAGGGGTCGAGCAGTACTTC.

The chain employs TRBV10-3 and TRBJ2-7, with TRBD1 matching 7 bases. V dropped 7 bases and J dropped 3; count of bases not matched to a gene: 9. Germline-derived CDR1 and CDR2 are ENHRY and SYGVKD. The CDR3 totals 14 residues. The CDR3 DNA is TGTGCCATCACTCCGGGACAGTTGAGCTACGAGCAGTACTTC. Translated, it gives CAITPGQLSYEQYF.

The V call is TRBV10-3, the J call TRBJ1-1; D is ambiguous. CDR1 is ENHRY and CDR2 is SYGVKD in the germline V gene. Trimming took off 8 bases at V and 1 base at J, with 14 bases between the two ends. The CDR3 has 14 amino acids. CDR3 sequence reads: CAIGVEGSNTEAFF. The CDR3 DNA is TGTGCCATCGGCGTGGAGGGTTCGAACACTGAAGCTTTCTTT.

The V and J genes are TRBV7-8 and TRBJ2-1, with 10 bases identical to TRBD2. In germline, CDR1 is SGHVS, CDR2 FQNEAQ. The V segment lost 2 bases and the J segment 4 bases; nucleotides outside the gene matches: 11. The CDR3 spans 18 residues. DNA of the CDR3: TGTGCCAGCAGCTTACGGGCACTCACTAGCGGGGCATACAATGAGCAGTTCTTC. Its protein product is CASSLRALTSGAYNEQFF.

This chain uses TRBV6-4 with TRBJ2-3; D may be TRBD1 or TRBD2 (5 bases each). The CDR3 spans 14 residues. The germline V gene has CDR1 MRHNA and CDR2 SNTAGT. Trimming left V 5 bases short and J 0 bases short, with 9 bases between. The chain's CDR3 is CASSRDGSTDTQYF. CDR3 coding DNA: TGTGCCAGCAGTCGGGACGGCAGCACAGATACGCAGTATTTT.

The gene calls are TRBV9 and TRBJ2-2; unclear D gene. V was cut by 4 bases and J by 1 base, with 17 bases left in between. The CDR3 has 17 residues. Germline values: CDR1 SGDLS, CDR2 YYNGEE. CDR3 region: CASSPYPPAGNTGELFF. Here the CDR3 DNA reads TGTGCCAGCAGCCCATACCCGCCCGCAGGGAACACCGGGGAGCTGTTTTTT.

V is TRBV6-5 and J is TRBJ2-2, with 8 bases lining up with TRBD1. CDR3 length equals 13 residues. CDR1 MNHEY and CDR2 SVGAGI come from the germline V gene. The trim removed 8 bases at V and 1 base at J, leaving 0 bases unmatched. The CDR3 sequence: CASGQGNTGELFF. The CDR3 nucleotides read TGTGCCAGCGGACAGGGGAACACCGGGGAGCTGTTTTTT.

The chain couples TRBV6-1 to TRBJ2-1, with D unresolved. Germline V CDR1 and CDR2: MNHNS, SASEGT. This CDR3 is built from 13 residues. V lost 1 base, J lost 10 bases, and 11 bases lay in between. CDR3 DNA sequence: TGTGCCAGCAGTGAAGGGCCCTACCGCGAGCAGTTCTTC. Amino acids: CASSEGPYREQFF.

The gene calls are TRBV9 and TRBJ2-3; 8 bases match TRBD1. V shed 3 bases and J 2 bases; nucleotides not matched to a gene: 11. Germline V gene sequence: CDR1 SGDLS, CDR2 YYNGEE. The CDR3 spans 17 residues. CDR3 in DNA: TGTGCCAGCAGCGGGGAGGAAGGACAGGGCCCCACAGATACGCAGTATTTT. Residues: CASSGEEGQGPTDTQYF.

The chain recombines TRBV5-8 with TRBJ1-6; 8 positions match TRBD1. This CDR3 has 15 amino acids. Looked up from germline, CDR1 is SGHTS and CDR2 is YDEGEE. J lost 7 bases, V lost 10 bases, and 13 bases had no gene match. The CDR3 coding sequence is TGTGCCGGCAAGCGGACAGGGTTCGTGAATTCACCCCTCCACTTT. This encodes CAGKRTGFVNSPLHF.

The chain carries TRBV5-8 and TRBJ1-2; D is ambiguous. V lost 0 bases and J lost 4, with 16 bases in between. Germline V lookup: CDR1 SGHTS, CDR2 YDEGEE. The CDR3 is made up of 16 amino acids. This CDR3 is CASSLVAGSMGYGYTF. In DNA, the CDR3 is TGTGCCAGCAGCTTGGTTGCGGGGTCGATGGGCTATGGCTACACCTTC. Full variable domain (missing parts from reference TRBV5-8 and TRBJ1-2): EAGVTQSPTHLIKTRGQQATLRCSPISGHTSVYWYQQALGLGLQFLLWYDEGEERNRGNFPPRFSGRQFPNYSSELNVNALELEDSALYLCASSLVAGSMGYGYTFGSGTRLTVV.

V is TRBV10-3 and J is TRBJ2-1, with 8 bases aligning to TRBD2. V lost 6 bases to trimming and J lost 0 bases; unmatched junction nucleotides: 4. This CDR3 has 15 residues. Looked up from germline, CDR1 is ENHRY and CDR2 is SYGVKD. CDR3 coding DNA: TGTGCCATCAGGATAGCGGGAAGCTCCTACAATGAGCAGTTCTTC. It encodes CAIRIAGSSYNEQFF.

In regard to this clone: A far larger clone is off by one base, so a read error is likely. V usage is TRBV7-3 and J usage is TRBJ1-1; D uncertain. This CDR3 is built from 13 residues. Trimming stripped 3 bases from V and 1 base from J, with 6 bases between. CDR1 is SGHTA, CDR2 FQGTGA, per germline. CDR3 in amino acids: CASSFTENTEAFF. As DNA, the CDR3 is TGTGCCAGCAGCTTTACAGAGAACACTGAAGCTTTCTTT.

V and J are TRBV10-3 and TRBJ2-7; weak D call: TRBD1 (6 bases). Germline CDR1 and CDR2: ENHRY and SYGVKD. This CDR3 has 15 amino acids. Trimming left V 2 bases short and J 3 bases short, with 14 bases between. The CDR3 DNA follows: TGTGCCATCAGTGAGAACAGGGTAACCCACTACGAGCAGTACTTC. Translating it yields CAISENRVTHYEQYF.

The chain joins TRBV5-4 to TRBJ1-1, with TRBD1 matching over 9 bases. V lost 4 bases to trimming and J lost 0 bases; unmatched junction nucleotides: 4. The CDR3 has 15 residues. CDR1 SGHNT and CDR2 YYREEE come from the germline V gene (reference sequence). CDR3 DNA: TGTGCCAGCAGCGAGGACAGGGGAATGAACACTGAAGCTTTCTTT. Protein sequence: CASSEDRGMNTEAFF.

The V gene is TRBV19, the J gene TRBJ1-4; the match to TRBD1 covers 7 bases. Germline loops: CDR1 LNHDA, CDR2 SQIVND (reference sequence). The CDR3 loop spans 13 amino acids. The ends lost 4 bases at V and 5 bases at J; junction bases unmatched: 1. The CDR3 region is CASSRDRNEKLFF. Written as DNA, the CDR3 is TGTGCCAGTAGTAGGGACAGAAATGAAAAACTGTTTTTT.